These 20 T cell receptor beta chains were sequenced from one sample in a study of CD8 T cells in ankylosing spondylitis. TCRdb reprocessed the 5' RACE reads with MiXCR, giving one entry per CDR3 protein. The table records 120,000 or so distinct CDR3 sequences, 12% to 15% of them present only once. Sequences were obtained from blood, either unsorted or a sorted T cell fraction (not recorded which). These receptors all stem from a female donor with ankylosing spondylitis or in good health (not recorded which).

This clonotype was found many times. This chain connects TRBV5-6 to TRBJ2-1; 10 positions match TRBD2. CDR3 length: 17 residues. V shed 10 bases, J shed 0 bases, and the junction held 13 bases outside the gene matches. Germline CDR1 reads SGHDT; CDR2 reads YYEEEE. The CDR3 nucleotides read TGTGCCGCTGCTCGGGCTAGCGGGGGTAGCTCCTACAATGAGCAGTTCTTC. It is translated as CAAARASGGSSYNEQFF.

This clonotype was counted between two and nine times. This sequence joins TRBV19 and TRBJ1-2, with D uncertain. Germline lookup yields CDR1 LNHDA and CDR2 SQIVND (reference sequence). Trimming took 6 bases from V and 4 from J, leaving 15 bases between them. The CDR3 runs 14 residues. This CDR3 is CASRTPGSSYGYTF. The CDR3 coding sequence is TGTGCCAGTAGGACACCGGGATCCTCCTATGGCTACACCTTC.

This clonotype was counted between two and nine times. The V call is TRBV25-1, the J call TRBJ1-2, with D possibly matching TRBD1 (5 bases). The germline gives CDR1 MGHDK, CDR2 SYGVNS. The CDR3 is 13 amino acids. V was pared by 4 bases and J by 2 bases, with 8 bases between. CDR3 in amino acids: CASSGGTNYGYTF. CDR3 coding DNA: TGTGCCAGCAGTGGGGGGACCAACTATGGCTACACCTTC.

The V call is TRBV15, the J call TRBJ2-5; 14 positions match TRBD2. J gave up 3 bases and V 3 bases, and 0 bases lay outside the gene matches. The CDR3 is made up of 15 amino acids. Germline CDR1 is LNHNV and CDR2 is YYDKDF (reference sequence). CDR3 bases: TGTGCCACCAGCAGGGGACTAGCGGGAGAAGAGACCCAGTACTTC. Translation: CATSRGLAGEETQYF.

This clonotype was observed at least ten times. The V call is TRBV5-1, the J call TRBJ2-7; D tentatively fits TRBD1 or TRBD2 (6 bases each). Germline V gene data show CDR1 as SGHRS and CDR2 as YFSETQ. This CDR3 spans 16 amino acids. Trimming left V 1 base short and J 3 bases short, with 17 bases between. CDR3 protein: CASSLSSGARNYEQYF. The CDR3, as DNA: TGCGCCAGCAGCTTGAGTTCGGGGGCGCGAAACTACGAGCAGTACTTC.

This clonotype was seen many times. The chain uses TRBV20-1 and TRBJ1-2, with D possibly matching TRBD1 (5 bases). This CDR3 region has 12 residues. Trimming removed 3 bases at V and 3 bases at J, with 8 bases between. Per the germline V gene, CDR1 is DFQATT and CDR2 is SNEGSKA (reference sequence). CDR3 coding DNA: TGCAGTGCTAGCTGGGACCACTATGGCTACACCTTC. As protein: CSASWDHYGYTF.

This clonotype was observed a few times. The gene calls are TRBV7-2 and TRBJ2-3; 8 nucleotides match TRBD2. This CDR3 has 15 amino acids. V gave up 5 bases and J gave up 5 bases; unmatched junction bases: 9. In germline, CDR1 is SGHTA, CDR2 FQGNSA. CDR3 loop: CASSPMGLAGDTQYF. The CDR3 DNA reads TGTGCCAGCAGCCCGATGGGGCTAGCGGGAGATACGCAGTATTTT. The full variable domain, rest sourced from reference TRBV7-2 and TRBJ2-3, is GAGVSQSPSNKVTEKGKDVELRCDPISGHTALYWYRQSLGQGLEFLIYFQGNSAPDKSGLPSDRFSAERTGGSVSTLTIQRTQQEDSAVYLCASSPMGLAGDTQYFGPGTRLTVL.

This sequence joins TRBV30 and TRBJ2-1; D is perhaps TRBD1 (5 bases). Germline CDR1 is GTSNPN and CDR2 is SVGIG (reference sequence). The CDR3 runs 13 residues. V lost 1 base to trimming and J lost 9 bases, with 13 bases between them. The CDR3 DNA reads as TGTGCCTGGAGTGGATCAAAGCAGGGTGAGCAGTTCTTC. This codes for CAWSGSKQGEQFF.

There are many counts of this clonotype. The chain uses TRBV11-2 and TRBJ2-3, with 7 bases aligning to TRBD1. Germline trimming cut 0 bases from V and 6 bases from J; bases unmatched to any gene: 6. CDR1 and CDR2 from the germline V gene are SGHAT and FQNNGV. The CDR3 runs 15 residues. CDR3 nucleotides: TGTGCCAGCAGCTTAGATGGGGACAGAGGGGATACGCAGTATTTT. Protein sequence: CASSLDGDRGDTQYF.

Only a few counts were recorded for this clonotype. The chain recombines TRBV5-1 with TRBJ2-5; 7 bases match TRBD1. This CDR3 is built from 14 residues. The germline V gene has CDR1 SGHRS and CDR2 YFSETQ. V lost 4 bases to trimming and J lost 2 bases; unmatched junction nucleotides: 5. The CDR3 loop is CASSPSGQQETQYF. The CDR3 DNA follows: TGCGCCAGCAGCCCCTCGGGACAGCAAGAGACCCAGTACTTC. Full variable domain (missing parts from reference TRBV5-1 and TRBJ2-5): KAGVTQTPRYLIKTRGQQVTLSCSPISGHRSVSWYQQTPGQGLQFLFEYFSETQRNKGNFPGRFSGRQFSNSRSEMNVSTLELGDSALYLCASSPSGQQETQYFGPGTRLLVL.

This clonotype showed up many times. The chain links TRBV20-1 to TRBJ2-1, with D perhaps assigned TRBD1 or TRBD2 (5 bases each). Germline CDR1 and CDR2: DFQATT and SNEGSKA (reference sequence). This CDR3 has 14 amino acids. V lost 3 bases, J lost 0 bases, and 9 bases lay in between. CDR3 DNA sequence: TGCAGTGCTAGGGGGGTTACCTCCTACAATGAGCAGTTCTTC. Translation gives CSARGVTSYNEQFF.

This clonotype came up many times. The gene calls are TRBV5-1 and TRBJ2-5; D might be TRBD1 (6 bases). V was clipped by 4 bases and J by 5 bases, with 12 bases between them. CDR3 length equals 13 residues. The V gene's germline CDR1 is SGHRS and CDR2 YFSETQ. The CDR3 here is CASSAAQGETQYF. The DNA for the CDR3 is TGCGCCAGCAGCGCGGCCCAGGGGGAGACCCAGTACTTC.

The chain carries TRBV11-1 and TRBJ2-5; 10 positions match TRBD2. CDR1 SGHAT and CDR2 FQDESV come from the germline V gene (reference sequence). The CDR3 length is 16 residues. Trimming took 4 bases from V and 1 from J; bases not matched to a gene: 6. The CDR3 spells CASSSVAGGFQETQYF. CDR3 in DNA: TGTGCCAGCAGCTCGGTAGCGGGAGGCTTCCAAGAGACCCAGTACTTC.

The CDR3 is CASSQDGLVEETQYF. The CDR3 DNA reads TGTGCCAGCAGCCAAGATGGCCTAGTGGAGGAGACCCAGTACTTC. The chain links TRBV3-1 to TRBJ2-5; D gene unclear. CDR1 and CDR2 (germline): LGHDT, YNNKEL (reference sequence). V lost 0 bases and J 5 bases, leaving 13 bases between the germline ends. This CDR3 has 15 residues.

This clonotype occurred many times. The chain links TRBV7-9 to TRBJ2-3, with a weak D call TRBD1 (6 bases). The germline V and J ends were trimmed by 5 bases and 5 bases, with 20 bases remaining between them. CDR1 is SEHNR and CDR2 is FQNEAQ in the germline V gene (reference sequence). The CDR3 consists of 16 residues. The chain's CDR3 is CASSHPVIRGEDTQYF. The CDR3 coding sequence is TGTGCCAGCAGCCACCCTGTAATCAGGGGAGAAGATACGCAGTATTTT.

A few counts support this clonotype. The gene calls are TRBV2 and TRBJ2-3; TRBD2 agrees at 13 bases. Germline V gene sequence: CDR1 SNHLY, CDR2 FYNNEI. The CDR3 is made up of 16 amino acids. V gave up 8 bases and J gave up 0 bases; unmatched junction bases: 5. The CDR3 spells CASAMGLAGSTDTQYF. The DNA of the CDR3 is TGTGCCAGCGCCATGGGACTAGCGGGGAGCACAGATACGCAGTATTTT.

This clonotype was seen a handful of times. This chain joins TRBV5-1 and TRBJ1-1, with TRBD1 as a possible D gene (6 bases). Per the germline V gene, CDR1 is SGHRS and CDR2 is YFSETQ. The V end was cut by 2 bases, the J end by 3 bases, with 11 bases between. The CDR3 consists of 14 residues. CDR3 protein: CASSFGGLDTEAFF. The CDR3 DNA follows: TGCGCCAGCAGCTTTGGGGGGCTGGACACTGAAGCTTTCTTT.

This clonotype was seen more than once but under ten times. V gene TRBV10-2 combines with J gene TRBJ2-1; 12 bases align to TRBD2. The CDR3 loop spans 17 amino acids. V was pared by 6 bases and J by 2 bases, with 8 bases of the junction left unmatched. Germline V gene sequence: CDR1 WSHSY, CDR2 SAAADI. For the CDR3, the DNA is TGCGCCAGCAGAGACTTACTAGCGGGAGGACCCTACAATGAGCAGTTCTTC. Translated: CASRDLLAGGPYNEQFF.

Only a few counts were recorded for this clonotype. The chain links TRBV2 to TRBJ2-3; 10 bases agree with TRBD2. Germline V lookup: CDR1 SNHLY, CDR2 FYNNEI. There are 15 residues in the CDR3. The V segment lost 7 bases and the J segment 3 bases; nucleotides outside the gene matches: 7. CDR3 amino acids: CASTGTSEDTDTQYF. The CDR3 DNA reads TGTGCCAGCACCGGGACTAGCGAGGATACAGATACGCAGTATTTT.

A few counts support this clonotype. The chain uses TRBV3-1 and TRBJ2-5, with a tentative D call TRBD1 (5 bases). CDR1 and CDR2 from the germline V gene are LGHDT and YNNKEL (reference sequence). V shed 0 bases and J shed 2 bases, with 13 bases lying between them. The CDR3 runs 16 residues. Here the CDR3 reads CASSQELRPGQETQYF. CDR3 sequence (DNA): TGTGCCAGCAGCCAAGAGTTGAGGCCAGGGCAAGAGACCCAGTACTTC.